The rows below give T cell receptor beta chains drawn from one sample of a study of T cell responses to AZD1222 COVID-19 vaccine. Method: immunoSEQ multiplex PCR; TCRdb's copy keeps in-frame clones and lacks some. The data contain 95,000 to 150,000 clones, 85% to 95% of them singletons. The sequences come from peripheral blood, collected on day 0 of AZD1222 vaccination. The source of these receptors is an adult in good health. CDR3s include the opening cysteine and the closing phenylalanine or tryptophan. Fields, in order: clone size, V gene, J gene, CDR3 protein. For some rows the clone size is stated as once, few or many, or as a class when expanded; others skip it.

.	TRBV7-2	TRBJ2-1	CASSLFGTIYNEQFF
.	TRBV29-1	TRBJ1-1	CSVRQSLGLLTAEAFF
.	TRBV11-2	TRBJ2-5	CASSAFGQGEGTQYF
.	TRBV12-3/TRBV12-4	TRBJ2-4	CASRLAADIQYF
few	TRBV11-3	TRBJ1-1	CASSPRAGTEAFF
.	TRBV11-3	TRBJ1-1	CASSSQGALGITEAFF
.	TRBV18	TRBJ1-5	CASSRPGTGFDNQPQHF
.	TRBV6-2/TRBV6-3	TRBJ1-2	CASSPDSSYGYTF
.	TRBV6-6	TRBJ1-2	CASDDGNYGYTF
.	TRBV28	TRBJ2-3	CASTLSPQASTDTQYF
.	TRBV24-1	TRBJ2-3	CATSEAGVSDTQYF
.	TRBV29-1	TRBJ1-5	CSVAGTDQPQHF
.	TRBV7-2	TRBJ1-2	CASSSPTANYGYTF
.	TRBV11-3	TRBJ2-3	CASSLGLVGDTQYF
.	TRBV21-1	TRBJ1-4	CASSKRRPGEKLFF
.	TRBV7-2	TRBJ2-5	CASSYRAAGAETQYF